This T cell receptor beta chain derives from a study of blood T cells in healthy people across ages. The ends were cut back, 0 bases at V and 0 bases at J, with 12 bases in the middle. Per germline, CDR1 LNHNV and CDR2 YYDKDF (reference sequence). The CDR3 has 16 amino acids. This clonotype has a count of ten or more. Together with a sample-barcoded 5' primer, a J-beta primer mix was included in a second PCR lasting about 7 to 11 cycles. A single record per CDR3 protein comes from TCRdb applying MiXCR to the 5' RACE reads. The data contain some 560,000 distinct CDR3 sequences, about 29% of them singletons. This sample also appeared in a second study, on T cells of mothers and their children.

Input material: blood. The chain joins TRBV15 to TRBJ2-7; D possibly matches TRBD1 or TRBD2 (5 bases each). The TCR was taken from a boy aged 2 to 9 in good health. CDR3 residues: CATSREGPTFSYEQYF. The CDR3 DNA reads as TGTGCCACCAGCAGAGAGGGACCTACCTTCTCCTACGAGCAGTACTTC.